This TCR beta chain is drawn from a study of blood T cell repertoires in COVID-19. Study in general: The origin of the acute and convalescent COVID-19 samples was the United States, Italy and Spain. Nucleic acid was either cDNA or gDNA, and it came from T cells, B-cell-depleted T cells, or PBMCs.

In the original processing: From reference gene primer amplification, estimates of nucleated cell counts were derived. Method: immunoSEQ multiplex PCR; TCRdb's copy keeps in-frame clones and lacks some. Clonal size and the V and J genes are those of that table, whereas D and trimming came from the DNA. The sample includes about 66,000 clones, roughly 89% seen only once; the top ten take roughly 1.5%. The germline gives CDR1 SGHRS, CDR2 YFSETQ. Unmatched junction bases numbered 11, after V lost 2 bases and J lost 5 bases. The CDR3 is 16 residues long. The chain couples TRBV5-1 to TRBJ2-5; 8 bases map to TRBD2. The sequence was collected from a man in his sixties with acute or convalescent COVID-19. Material: peripheral blood. This chain's CDR3 is CASSLERGRVAETQYF. The CDR3 DNA is TGCGCCAGCAGCTTAGAGCGGGGGCGGGTGGCGGAGACCCAGTACTTC.